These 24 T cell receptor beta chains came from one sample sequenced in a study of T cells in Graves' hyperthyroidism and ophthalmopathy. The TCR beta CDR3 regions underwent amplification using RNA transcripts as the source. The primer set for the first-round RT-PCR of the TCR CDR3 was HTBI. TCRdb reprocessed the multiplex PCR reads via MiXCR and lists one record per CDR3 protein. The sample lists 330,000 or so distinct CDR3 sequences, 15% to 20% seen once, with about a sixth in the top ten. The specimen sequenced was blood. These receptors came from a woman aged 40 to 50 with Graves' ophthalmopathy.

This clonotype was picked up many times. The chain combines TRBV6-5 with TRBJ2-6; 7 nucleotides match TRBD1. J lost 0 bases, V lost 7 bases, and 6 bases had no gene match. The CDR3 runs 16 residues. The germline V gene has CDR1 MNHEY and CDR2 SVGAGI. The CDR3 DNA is TGTGCCAGCACTCGGGACAGCGGCTCTGGGGCCAACGTCCTGACTTTC. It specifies CASTRDSGSGANVLTF.

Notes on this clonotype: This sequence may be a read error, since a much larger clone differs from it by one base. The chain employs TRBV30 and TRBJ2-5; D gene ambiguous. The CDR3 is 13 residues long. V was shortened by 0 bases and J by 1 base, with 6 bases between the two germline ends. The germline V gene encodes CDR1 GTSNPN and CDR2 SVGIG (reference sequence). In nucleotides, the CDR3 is TGTGCCTGGAGTGTAGACATCCAAGAGACCCAGTACTTC. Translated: CAWSVDIQETQYF.

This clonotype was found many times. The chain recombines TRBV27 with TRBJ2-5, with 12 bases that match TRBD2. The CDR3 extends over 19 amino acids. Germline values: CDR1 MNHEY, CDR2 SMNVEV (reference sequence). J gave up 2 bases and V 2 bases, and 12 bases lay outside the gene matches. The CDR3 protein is CASSLRATSGRATQETQYF. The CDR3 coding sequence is TGTGCCAGCAGTTTAAGGGCGACTAGCGGGAGAGCCACACAAGAGACCCAGTACTTC.

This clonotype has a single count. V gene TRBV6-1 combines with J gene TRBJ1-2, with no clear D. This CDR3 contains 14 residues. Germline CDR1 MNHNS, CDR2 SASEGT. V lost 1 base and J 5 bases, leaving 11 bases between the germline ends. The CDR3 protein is CASSEERASYGYTF. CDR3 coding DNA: TGTGCCAGCAGTGAAGAAAGGGCCTCGTATGGCTACACCTTC.

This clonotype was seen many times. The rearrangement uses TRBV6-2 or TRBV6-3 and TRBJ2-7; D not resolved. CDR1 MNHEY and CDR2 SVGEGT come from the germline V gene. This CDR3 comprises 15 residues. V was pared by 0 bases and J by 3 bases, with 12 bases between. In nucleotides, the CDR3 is TGTGCCAGCAGTTACTCTCCGCTGGCCAACTACGAGCAGTACTTC. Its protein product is CASSYSPLANYEQYF.

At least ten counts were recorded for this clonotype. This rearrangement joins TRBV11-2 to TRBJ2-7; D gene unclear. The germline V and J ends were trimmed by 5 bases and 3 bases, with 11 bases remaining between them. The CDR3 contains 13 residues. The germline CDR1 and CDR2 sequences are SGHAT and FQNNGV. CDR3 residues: CASSLVSNYEQYF. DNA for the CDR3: TGTGCCAGCAGCCTAGTCAGCAACTACGAGCAGTACTTC. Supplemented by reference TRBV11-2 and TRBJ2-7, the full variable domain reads EAGVAQSPRYKIIEKRQSVAFWCNPISGHATLYWYQQILGQGPKLLIQFQNNGVVDDSQLPKDRFSAERLKGVDSTLKIQPAKLEDSAVYLCASSLVSNYEQYFGPGTRLTVT.

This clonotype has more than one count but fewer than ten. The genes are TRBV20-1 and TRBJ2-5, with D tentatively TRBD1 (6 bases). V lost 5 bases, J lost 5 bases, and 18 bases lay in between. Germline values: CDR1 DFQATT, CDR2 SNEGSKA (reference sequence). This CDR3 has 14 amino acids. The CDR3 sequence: CSAPDRSLRETQYF. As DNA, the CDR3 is TGCAGTGCTCCGGACAGAAGCCTTCGGGAGACCCAGTACTTC.

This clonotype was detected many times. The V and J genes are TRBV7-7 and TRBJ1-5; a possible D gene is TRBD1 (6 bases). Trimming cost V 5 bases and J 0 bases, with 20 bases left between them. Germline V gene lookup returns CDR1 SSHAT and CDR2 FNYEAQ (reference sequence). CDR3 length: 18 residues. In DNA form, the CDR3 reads TGTGCCAGCAGCCCCCATCCCGGGACACCTTATAGCAATCAGCCCCAGCATTTT. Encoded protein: CASSPHPGTPYSNQPQHF.

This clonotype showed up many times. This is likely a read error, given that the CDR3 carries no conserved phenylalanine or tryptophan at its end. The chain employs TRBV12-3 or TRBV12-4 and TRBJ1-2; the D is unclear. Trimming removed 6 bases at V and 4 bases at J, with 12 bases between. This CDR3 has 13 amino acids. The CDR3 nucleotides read TGTGCCAGCAGGGGTCGGAGACCCTATGGCTACACCCTC. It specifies CASRGRRPYGYTL.

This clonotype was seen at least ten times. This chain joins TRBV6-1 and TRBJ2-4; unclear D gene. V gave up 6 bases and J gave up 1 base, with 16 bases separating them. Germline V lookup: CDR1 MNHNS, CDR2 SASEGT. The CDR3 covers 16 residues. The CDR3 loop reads CASRMDPAGAKNIQYF. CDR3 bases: TGTGCCAGCAGGATGGACCCGGCCGGTGCCAAAAACATTCAGTACTTC.

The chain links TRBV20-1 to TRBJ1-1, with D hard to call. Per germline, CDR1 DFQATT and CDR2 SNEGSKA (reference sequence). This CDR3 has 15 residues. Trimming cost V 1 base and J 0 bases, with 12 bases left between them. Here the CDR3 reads CSARGHPLMNTEAFF. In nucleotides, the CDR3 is TGCAGTGCTAGAGGTCATCCGCTGATGAACACTGAAGCTTTCTTT.

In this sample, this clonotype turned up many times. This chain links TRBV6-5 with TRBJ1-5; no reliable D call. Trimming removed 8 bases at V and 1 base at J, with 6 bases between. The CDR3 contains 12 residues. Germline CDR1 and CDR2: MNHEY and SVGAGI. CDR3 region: CASGDSNQPQHF. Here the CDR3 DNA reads TGTGCCAGCGGAGACAGCAATCAGCCCCAGCATTTT.

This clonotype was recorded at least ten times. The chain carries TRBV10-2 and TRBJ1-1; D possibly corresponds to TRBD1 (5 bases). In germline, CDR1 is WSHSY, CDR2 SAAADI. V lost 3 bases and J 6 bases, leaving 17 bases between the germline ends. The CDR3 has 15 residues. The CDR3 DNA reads TGCGCCAGCAGTGACTGGTCCAGGACGGGGCCTGAAGCTTTCTTT. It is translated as CASSDWSRTGPEAFF.

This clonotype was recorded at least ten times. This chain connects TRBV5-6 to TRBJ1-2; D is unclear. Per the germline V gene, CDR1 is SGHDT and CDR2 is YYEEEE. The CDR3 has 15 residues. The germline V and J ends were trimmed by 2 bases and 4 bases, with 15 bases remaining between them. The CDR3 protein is CASSLGIGKTYGYTF. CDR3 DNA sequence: TGTGCCAGCAGCTTAGGTATCGGGAAAACCTATGGCTACACCTTC.

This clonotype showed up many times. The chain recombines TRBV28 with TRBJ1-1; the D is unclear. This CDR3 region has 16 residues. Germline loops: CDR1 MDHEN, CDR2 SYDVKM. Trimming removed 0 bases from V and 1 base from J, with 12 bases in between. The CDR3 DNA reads TGTGCCAGCAGTTTATGGCGTCCCCACAAGAACACTGAAGCTTTCTTT. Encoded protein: CASSLWRPHKNTEAFF.

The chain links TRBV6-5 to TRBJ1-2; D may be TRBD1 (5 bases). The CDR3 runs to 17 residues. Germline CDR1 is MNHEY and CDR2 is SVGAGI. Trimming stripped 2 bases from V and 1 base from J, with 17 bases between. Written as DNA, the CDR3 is TGTGCCAGCAGTTACGAGGGCGGGGGACGACTTAACTATGGCTACACCTTC. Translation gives CASSYEGGGRLNYGYTF.

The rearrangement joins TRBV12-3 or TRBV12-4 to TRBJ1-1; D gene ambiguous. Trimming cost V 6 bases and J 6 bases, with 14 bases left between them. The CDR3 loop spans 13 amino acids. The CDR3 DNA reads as TGTGCCAGCAGCACCCCAAGGCGGGCTGAAGCTTTCTTT. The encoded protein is CASSTPRRAEAFF.

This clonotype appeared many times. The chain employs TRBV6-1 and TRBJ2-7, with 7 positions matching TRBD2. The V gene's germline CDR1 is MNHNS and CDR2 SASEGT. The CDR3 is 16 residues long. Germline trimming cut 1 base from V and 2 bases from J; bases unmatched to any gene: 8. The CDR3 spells CASSEVASGPPYEQYF. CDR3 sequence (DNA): TGTGCCAGCAGTGAAGTGGCTAGCGGTCCCCCCTACGAGCAGTACTTC.

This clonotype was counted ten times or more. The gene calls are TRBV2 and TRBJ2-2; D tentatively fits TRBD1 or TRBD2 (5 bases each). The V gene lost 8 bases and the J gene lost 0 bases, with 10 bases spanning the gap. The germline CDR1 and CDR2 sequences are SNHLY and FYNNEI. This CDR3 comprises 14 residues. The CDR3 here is CASGGGANTGELFF. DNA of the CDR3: TGTGCCAGCGGTGGGGGAGCGAACACCGGGGAGCTGTTTTTT.

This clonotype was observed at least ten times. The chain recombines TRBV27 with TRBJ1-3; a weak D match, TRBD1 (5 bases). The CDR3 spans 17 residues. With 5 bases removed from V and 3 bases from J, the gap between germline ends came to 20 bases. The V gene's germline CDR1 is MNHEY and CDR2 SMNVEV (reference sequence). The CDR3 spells CASSTSPGPVFGNTIYF. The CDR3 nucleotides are TGTGCCAGCAGTACTTCACCGGGACCGGTTTTTGGAAACACCATATATTTT.

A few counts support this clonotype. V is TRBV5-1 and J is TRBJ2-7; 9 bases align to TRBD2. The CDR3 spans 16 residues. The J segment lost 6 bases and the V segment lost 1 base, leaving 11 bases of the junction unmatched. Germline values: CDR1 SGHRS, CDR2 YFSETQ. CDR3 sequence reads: CASSLNLAGSLPEQYF. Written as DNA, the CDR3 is TGCGCCAGCAGCTTGAATCTAGCGGGGTCGTTGCCCGAGCAGTACTTC.

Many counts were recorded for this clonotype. The CDR3 here is CASSQETGYGYTF. The CDR3 DNA follows: TGTGCCAGCAGCCAAGAGACGGGGTATGGCTACACCTTC. The V call is TRBV14, the J call TRBJ1-2, with D unclear. Germline V CDR1 and CDR2: SGHDN, FVKESK. The CDR3 is 13 residues long. Trimming removed 0 bases from V and 5 bases from J, with 7 bases in between.

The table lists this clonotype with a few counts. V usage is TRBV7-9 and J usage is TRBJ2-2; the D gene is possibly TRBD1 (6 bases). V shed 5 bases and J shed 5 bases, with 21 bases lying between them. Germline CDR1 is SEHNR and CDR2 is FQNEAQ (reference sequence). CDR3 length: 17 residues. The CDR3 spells CASSHPNRDHGTGELFF. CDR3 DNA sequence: TGTGCCAGCAGCCATCCCAACAGGGACCATGGTACCGGGGAGCTGTTTTTT.

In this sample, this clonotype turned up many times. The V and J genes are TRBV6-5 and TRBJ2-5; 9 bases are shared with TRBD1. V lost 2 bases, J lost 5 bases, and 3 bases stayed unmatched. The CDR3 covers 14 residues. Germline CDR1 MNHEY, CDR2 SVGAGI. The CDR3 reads CASSYRTGEETQYF. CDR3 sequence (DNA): TGTGCCAGCAGTTACCGGACAGGGGAGGAGACCCAGTACTTC.